This paragraph covers one T cell receptor beta chain sequence. Single viable CD3+CD4+CD8-CD45RO+ cells were sorted as the memory CD4+ T cells. Positive selection with CD4 microbeads enriched total CD4+ T cells. As processed by the authors: After removing out-of-frame reads, 2,204,828 distinct TCRbeta sequences remained. Sequencing was performed with immunoSEQ multiplex PCR; in TCRdb, only in-frame clones are kept and a portion is missing. The D gene and trimming were derived from the DNA, and the V and J assignments and clone size from that table. The sample consists of 30,000 to 50,000 clones, nearly 80% of them appearing once. This sample was taken from a study of memory CD4+ T cells and cytomegalovirus serostatus. As for the study in general: This sample comes from healthy Belgian adults, under 10 CMV seropositive, around 26 seronegative.

Germline V CDR1 and CDR2: MNHNS, SASEGT. Trimming took 3 bases from V and 6 from J, leaving 6 bases between them. This CDR3 comprises 11 residues. The specimen sequenced was memory CD4+ T cells from blood. The TCR comes from an adult in good health and CMV-seronegative. The chain has TRBV6-1 and TRBJ2-7, with D hard to call. The CDR3 DNA reads as TGTGCCAGCAGTGAGGTTCTCGAGCAGTACTTC. This gives the protein CASSEVLEQYF.